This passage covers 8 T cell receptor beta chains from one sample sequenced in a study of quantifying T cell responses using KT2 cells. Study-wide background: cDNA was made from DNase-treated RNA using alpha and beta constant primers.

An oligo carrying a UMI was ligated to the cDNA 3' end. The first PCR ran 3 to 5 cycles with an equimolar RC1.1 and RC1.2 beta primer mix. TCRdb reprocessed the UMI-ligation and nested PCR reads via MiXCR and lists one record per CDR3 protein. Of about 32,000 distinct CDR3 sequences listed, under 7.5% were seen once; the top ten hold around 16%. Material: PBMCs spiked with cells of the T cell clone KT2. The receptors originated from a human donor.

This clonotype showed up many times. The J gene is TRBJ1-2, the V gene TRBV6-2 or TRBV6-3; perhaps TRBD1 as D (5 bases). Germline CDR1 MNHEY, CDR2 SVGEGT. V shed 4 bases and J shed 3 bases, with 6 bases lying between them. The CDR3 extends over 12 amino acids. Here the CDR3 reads CASSWGDYGYTF. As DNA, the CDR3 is TGTGCCAGCAGTTGGGGGGACTATGGCTACACCTTC.

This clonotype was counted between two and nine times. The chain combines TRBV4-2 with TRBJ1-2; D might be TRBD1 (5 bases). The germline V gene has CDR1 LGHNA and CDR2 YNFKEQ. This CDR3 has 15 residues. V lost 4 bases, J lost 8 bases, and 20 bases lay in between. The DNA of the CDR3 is TGTGCCAGCAGCCTCGAGATGGGACCGTCTCTCGGCTACACCTTC. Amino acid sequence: CASSLEMGPSLGYTF.

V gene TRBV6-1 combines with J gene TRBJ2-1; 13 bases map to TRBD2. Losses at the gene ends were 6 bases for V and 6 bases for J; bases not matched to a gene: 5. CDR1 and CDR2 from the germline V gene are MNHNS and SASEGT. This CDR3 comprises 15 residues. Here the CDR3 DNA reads TGTGCCAGCAGCCGACTAGCGGGAGGCCCCAATGAGCAGTTCTTC. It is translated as CASSRLAGGPNEQFF.

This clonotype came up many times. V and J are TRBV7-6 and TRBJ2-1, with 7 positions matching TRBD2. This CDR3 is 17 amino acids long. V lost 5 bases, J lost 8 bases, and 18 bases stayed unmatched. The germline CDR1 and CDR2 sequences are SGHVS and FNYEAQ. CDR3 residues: CASSLLRSGGSIDEQFF. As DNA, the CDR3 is TGTGCCAGCAGCCTGCTCAGGAGTGGCGGGAGTATCGATGAGCAGTTCTTC.

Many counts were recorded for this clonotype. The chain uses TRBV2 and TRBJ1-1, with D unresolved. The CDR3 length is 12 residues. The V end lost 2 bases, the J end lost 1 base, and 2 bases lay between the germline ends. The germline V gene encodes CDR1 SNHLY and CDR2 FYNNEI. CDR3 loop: CASSEWNTEAFF. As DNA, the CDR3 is TGTGCCAGCAGTGAATGGAACACTGAAGCTTTCTTT.

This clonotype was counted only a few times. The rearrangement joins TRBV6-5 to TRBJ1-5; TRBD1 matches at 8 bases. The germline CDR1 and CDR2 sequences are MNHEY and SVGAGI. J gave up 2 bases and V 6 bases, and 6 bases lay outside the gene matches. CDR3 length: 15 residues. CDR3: CASRDREGGNQPQHF. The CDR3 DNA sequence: TGTGCCAGCAGGGACAGGGAGGGGGGCAATCAGCCCCAGCATTTT.

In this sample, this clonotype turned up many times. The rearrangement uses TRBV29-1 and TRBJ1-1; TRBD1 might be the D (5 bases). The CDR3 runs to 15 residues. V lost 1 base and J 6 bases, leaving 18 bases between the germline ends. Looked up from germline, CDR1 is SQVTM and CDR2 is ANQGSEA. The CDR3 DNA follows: TGCAGCGTTGAAGCACTACTCGTCAGGGAGGCTGAAGCTTTCTTT. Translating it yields CSVEALLVREAEAFF.

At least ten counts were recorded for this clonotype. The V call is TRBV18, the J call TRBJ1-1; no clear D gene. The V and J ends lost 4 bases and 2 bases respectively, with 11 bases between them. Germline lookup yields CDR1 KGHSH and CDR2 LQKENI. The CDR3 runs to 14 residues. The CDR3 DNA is TGTGCCAGCTCACGAGAGGGAAGAAACACTGAAGCTTTCTTT. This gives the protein CASSREGRNTEAFF.